This T cell receptor beta chain derives from a study of shared clonotypes between healthy human individuals. This CDR3 contains 14 residues. Germline V gives CDR1 SEHNR, CDR2 FQNEAQ (reference sequence). Losses at the gene ends were 5 bases for V and 8 bases for J; bases not matched to a gene: 7. This clone is a singleton in its sample. Sequencing used immunoSEQ multiplex PCR; TCRdb keeps in-frame clones, though not all of them. Among around 430,000 clones listed, 70% to 80% were seen once. Source material: PBMCs. The origin of this receptor is a woman in her 40s in good health. Some clones in this sample may be carry-over from other donors' samples. The rearrangement uses TRBV7-9 and TRBJ1-4; 8 nucleotides agree with TRBD1. This chain's CDR3 is CASSLTGAREKLFF. Written as DNA, the CDR3 is TGTGCCAGCAGCCTGACAGGGGCCAGGGAAAAACTGTTTTTT.